The source of this T cell receptor beta chain is a study of blood T cell repertoires in COVID-19. Study as a whole: The study drew acute and convalescent COVID-19 samples from the United States, Italy and Spain.

The study assigned cohorts using participant-reported clinical history. TCRdb's copy holds only in-frame clones and misses some; the assay was immunoSEQ multiplex PCR. The sample contains 250,000 or so clones, around 86% of which appear only once. Between the trimmed V and J ends, which lost 0 bases and 3 bases, there was a span of 13 bases. CDR1 is SGHRS, CDR2 YFSETQ, per germline. This CDR3 comprises 16 residues. The sample taken for sequencing was PBMCs or T cells enriched from blood (not recorded which). This sequence joins TRBV5-1 and TRBJ2-1, with D possibly being TRBD2 (6 bases). This receptor was identified in a man between 35 and 55 years old who had recovered from COVID-19. The CDR3 protein is CASSLAAGQNYNEQFF. CDR3 coding DNA: TGCGCCAGCAGCTTGGCGGCGGGGCAGAACTACAATGAGCAGTTCTTC.